This TCR beta chain emerged from a study of PD-1 blockade in classical Hodgkin lymphoma. Study-wide results and limits: Newly diagnosed patients reportedly had lower baseline TCR diversity than healthy donors. The CD4+ diversity rise by C4D1 was clearest in complete responders.

Relapse was seen in all patients after autologous stem cell transplantation, and brentuximab vedotin exposure was variable. The V gene's germline CDR1 is SNHLY and CDR2 FYNNEI. V lost 4 bases and J lost 4, with 11 bases in between. The CDR3 covers 13 residues. Only in-frame clones appear in the TCRdb table, and some are missing; sequencing was by immunoSEQ multiplex PCR. The sample includes about 66,000 clones, 65% to 75% of them seen just once. This clone was counted a few times. The antigen remains unidentified. The receptor's source is a human donor with classical Hodgkin lymphoma. V and J are TRBV2 and TRBJ2-7; possible D gene TRBD2, 6 bases. This sample comprised peripheral blood mononuclear cells (PBMCs), obtained before the second cycle of nivolumab. The CDR3 nucleotides read TGTGCCAGCAGTGTAGGAGGGGAGTACGAGCAGTACTTC. This codes for CASSVGGEYEQYF.